This T cell receptor (beta chain) comes out of a study of blood T cells in healthy people across ages. Together with a sample-barcoded 5' primer, a J-beta primer mix was included in a second PCR lasting about 7 to 12 cycles. TCRdb reprocessed the 5' RACE reads via MiXCR and lists one record per CDR3 protein. The data show hundreds of thousands of distinct CDR3 sequences, around 25% seen once. There are many counts of this clonotype. The antigen remains unidentified. Trimming stripped 3 bases from V and 0 bases from J, with 6 bases between. The length of the CDR3 is 12 residues. Per germline, CDR1 SQVTM and CDR2 ANQGSEA. Points from the study as a whole: The fall in TCR beta diversity per million T cells was roughly linear with age.

This sample was shared with a second study, whose subject was T cells of mothers and their children.

The sample comprised blood. V usage is TRBV29-1 and J usage is TRBJ2-7; D uncertain. The sequence derives from a boy between 10 and 17 years old in good health. The CDR3 loop is CSVEGSSYEQYF. The CDR3 nucleotides are TGCAGCGTTGAGGGCAGCTCCTACGAGCAGTACTTC.